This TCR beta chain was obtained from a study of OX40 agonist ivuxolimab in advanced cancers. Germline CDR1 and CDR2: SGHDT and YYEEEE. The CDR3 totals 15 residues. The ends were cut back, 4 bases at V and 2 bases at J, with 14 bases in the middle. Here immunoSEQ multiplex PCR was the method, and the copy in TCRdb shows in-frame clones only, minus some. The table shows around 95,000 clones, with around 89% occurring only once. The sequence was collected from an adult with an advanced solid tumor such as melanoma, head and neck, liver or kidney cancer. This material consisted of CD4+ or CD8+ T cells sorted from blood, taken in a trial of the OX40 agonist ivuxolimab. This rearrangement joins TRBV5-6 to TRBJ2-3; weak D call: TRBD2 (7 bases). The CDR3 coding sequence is TGTGCCAGCAGCGGGGGGGCTGGGACCACAGATACGCAGTATTTT. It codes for CASSGGAGTTDTQYF.